The next 22 T cell receptor beta chains were all read from a single sample in a study of shared clonotypes between healthy human individuals. Some clones are missing from TCRdb's copy, which holds only in-frame ones; the method was immunoSEQ multiplex PCR. Of under 600,000 clones in the sample, 90% to 97% were seen once. The material sequenced was naive CD4+ T cells sorted from blood. Noted subset: CD45RA+ positively selected. All receptors derive from a woman in her 30s in good health.

The chain couples TRBV7-8 to TRBJ1-3, with D maybe TRBD1 (6 bases). V was shortened by 2 bases and J by 4 bases, with 12 bases between the two germline ends. The germline V gene has CDR1 SGHVS and CDR2 FQNEAQ. This CDR3 has 15 residues. CDR3: CASSLWGPEGNTIYF. The CDR3 coding sequence is TGTGCCAGCAGCTTATGGGGGCCGGAGGGAAACACCATATATTTT.

V gene TRBV28 combines with J gene TRBJ2-7, with a tentative D call TRBD1 (6 bases). This CDR3 has 14 amino acids. Deletions cut 1 base from V and 2 bases from J, with 9 bases between. Per germline, CDR1 MDHEN and CDR2 SYDVKM. This CDR3 is CASSLFPGAYEQYF. The CDR3 DNA is TGTGCCAGCAGTTTATTCCCAGGGGCCTACGAGCAGTACTTC.

The CDR3 sequence is CASSPDRVQPQHF. CDR3 in DNA: TGTGCCAGCAGTCCCGACAGGGTTCAGCCCCAGCATTTT. This chain uses TRBV27 with TRBJ1-5, with 7 nucleotides matching TRBD1. This CDR3 region has 13 residues. Germline V gives CDR1 MNHEY, CDR2 SMNVEV (reference sequence). With 5 bases clipped from V and 6 bases from J, the junction kept 4 bases outside the gene matches.

The CDR3, as DNA: TGTGCCAGCAGAAACGGACAGGGGGACCACAATGAGCAGTTCTTC. Its protein is CASRNGQGDHNEQFF. The chain uses TRBV27 and TRBJ2-1; TRBD1 matches 10 bases. CDR1 and CDR2 from the germline V gene are MNHEY and SMNVEV (reference sequence). The CDR3 is made up of 15 amino acids. The junction had 7 bases not matched to a gene; V was cut back by 6 bases and J by 5 bases.

This chain uses TRBV14 with TRBJ2-7; D is perhaps TRBD1 (6 bases). CDR3 size: 15 residues. CDR1 SGHDN and CDR2 FVKESK come from the germline V gene. The ends were cut back, 4 bases at V and 0 bases at J, with 13 bases in the middle. CDR3 in DNA: TGTGCCAGCAGCCGGGGGCCCCTGAGCTCCTACGAGCAGTACTTC. The encoded protein is CASSRGPLSSYEQYF.

The chain employs TRBV2 and TRBJ2-7; unclear D gene. V gave up 5 bases and J gave up 6 bases, with 11 bases separating them. Looked up from germline, CDR1 is SNHLY and CDR2 is FYNNEI. The CDR3 has 12 amino acids. CDR3 coding DNA: TGTGCCAGCAGTACCGTCCTGAGCGAGCAGTACTTC. Its translation: CASSTVLSEQYF.

The chain recombines TRBV5-6 with TRBJ2-7; D unclear. Germline lookup yields CDR1 SGHDT and CDR2 YYEEEE. V lost 5 bases and J lost 4, with 7 bases in between. There are 11 residues in the CDR3. The CDR3 here is CASSREYEQYF. Here the CDR3 DNA reads TGTGCCAGCAGTCGAGAGTACGAGCAGTACTTC.

The V gene is TRBV6-4, the J gene TRBJ1-2; 7 nucleotides line up with TRBD1. The CDR3 is 17 residues long. Germline V lookup: CDR1 MRHNA, CDR2 SNTAGT. The junction had 19 bases not matched to a gene; V was cut back by 7 bases and J by 5 bases. For the CDR3, the DNA is TGTGCCAGCAACAGAGACAGGGCATTTTTTCTTCGGTATGGCTACACCTTC. This gives the protein CASNRDRAFFLRYGYTF.

This clone showed up just once. The chain employs TRBV29-1 and TRBJ2-2; 9 bases line up with TRBD2. CDR3 length: 17 amino acids. Germline CDR1 is SQVTM and CDR2 is ANQGSEA. V gave up 6 bases and J gave up 0 bases; unmatched junction bases: 11. Here the CDR3 DNA reads TGCAGCGTCCGACCGACTAGCGGTGACTCGAACACCGGGGAGCTGTTTTTT. Its translation: CSVRPTSGDSNTGELFF.

CDR3 nucleotide sequence: TGTGCCAGCAGCCGTTTCGCCTACGAGCAGTACTTC. This encodes CASSRFAYEQYF. The J gene is TRBJ2-7, the V gene TRBV7-3; no firm D call. Trimming left V 5 bases short and J 2 bases short, with 7 bases between. CDR3 size: 12 residues. Germline CDR1 is SGHTA and CDR2 is FQGTGA.

This clone occurred once. The rearrangement links TRBV28 to TRBJ2-2; TRBD2 matches 10 bases. The V and J ends lost 5 bases and 2 bases, in that order; junction bases with no gene match: 2. Germline CDR1 is MDHEN and CDR2 is SYDVKM. The CDR3 loop spans 15 amino acids. The CDR3 DNA is TGTGCCAGCAGTCGACTAGCGGGCAACACCGGGGAGCTGTTTTTT. This sequence encodes CASSRLAGNTGELFF. The full variable domain, in which reference TRBV28 and TRBJ2-2 provide the parts outside the CDR3, is DVKVTQSSRYLVKRTGEKVFLECVQDMDHENMFWYRQDPGLGLRLIYFSYDVKMKEKGDIPEGYSVSREKKERFSLILESASTNQTSMYLCASSRLAGNTGELFFGEGSRLTVL.

The chain uses TRBV14 and TRBJ1-1; D gene ambiguous. CDR1 and CDR2 from the germline V gene are SGHDN and FVKESK. With 8 bases removed from V and 2 bases from J, the gap between germline ends came to 12 bases. CDR3 size: 13 residues. The CDR3 here is CASSGRLNTEAFF. CDR3 sequence (DNA): TGTGCCAGCTCGGGTCGACTAAACACTGAAGCTTTCTTT.

The J gene is TRBJ2-7, the V gene TRBV6-6; TRBD1 aligns across 8 bases. The V and J ends lost 5 bases and 7 bases, in that order; junction bases with no gene match: 16. Germline V gene sequence: CDR1 MNHNY, CDR2 SVGAGI (reference sequence). This CDR3 is 16 amino acids long. CDR3 amino acids: CASSIFQGATVEEQYF. In nucleotides, the CDR3 is TGTGCCAGCAGTATATTTCAGGGGGCAACCGTAGAAGAGCAGTACTTC.

The chain joins TRBV5-4 to TRBJ2-7; 11 nucleotides agree with TRBD1. The CDR3 contains 14 residues. Trimming took 4 bases from V and 5 from J; bases not matched to a gene: 5. Germline V lookup: CDR1 SGHNT, CDR2 YYREEE (reference sequence). The CDR3: CASSQGQGVNEQYF. In nucleotides, the CDR3 is TGTGCCAGCAGCCAGGGACAGGGGGTAAACGAGCAGTACTTC.

The chain links TRBV6-6 to TRBJ2-7; D is undetermined. Trimming stripped 6 bases from V and 3 bases from J, with 15 bases between. The CDR3 consists of 14 residues. Per the germline V gene, CDR1 is MNHNY and CDR2 is SVGAGI (reference sequence). The CDR3 region is CASSGLVGVYEQYF. CDR3 sequence (DNA): TGTGCCAGCAGCGGTCTAGTAGGTGTCTACGAGCAGTACTTC.

This chain joins TRBV28 and TRBJ2-7, with 7 positions matching TRBD1. CDR1 and CDR2 (germline): MDHEN, SYDVKM. V shed 5 bases, J shed 2 bases, and the junction held 9 bases outside the gene matches. This CDR3 is 15 amino acids long. The CDR3 DNA sequence: TGTGCCAGCAGTCTCCAGGTAGGGGGCCCCTACGAGCAGTACTTC. Amino acid sequence: CASSLQVGGPYEQYF.

The chain is built from TRBV5-1 and TRBJ2-1; D not certain. With 0 bases removed from V and 7 bases from J, the gap between germline ends came to 14 bases. CDR1 is SGHRS, CDR2 YFSETQ, per germline. CDR3 length: 15 amino acids. DNA of the CDR3: TGCGCCAGCAGCTTGGAGGTCAGCTTCAGGAATGAGCAGTTCTTC. This encodes CASSLEVSFRNEQFF.

This clone appeared a single time. This chain uses TRBV27 with TRBJ2-1; D uncertain. The germline V and J ends were trimmed by 5 bases and 10 bases, with 15 bases remaining between them. The CDR3 has 13 residues. Per germline, CDR1 MNHEY and CDR2 SMNVEV (reference sequence). CDR3 in amino acids: CASSPGRKGEQFF. The CDR3 nucleotides read TGTGCCAGCAGTCCGGGCCGAAAGGGCGAGCAGTTCTTC.

Only a few counts were recorded for this clone. Other nucleotide sequences from this sample produce the same CDR3. This chain connects TRBV19 to TRBJ1-5; D is perhaps TRBD1 (5 bases). Germline-derived CDR1 and CDR2 are LNHDA and SQIVND (reference sequence). The germline V and J ends were trimmed by 3 bases and 7 bases, with 10 bases remaining between them. CDR3 length: 13 residues. In DNA form, the CDR3 reads TGTGCCAGTAGTATTGAGGGGAACCAGCCCCAGCATTTT. It translates to CASSIEGNQPQHF.

The V call is TRBV10-2, the J call TRBJ1-5, with a tentative D call TRBD1 (6 bases). CDR3 length: 14 amino acids. Germline-derived CDR1 and CDR2 are WSHSY and SAAADI. V was shortened by 0 bases and J by 6 bases, with 9 bases between the two germline ends. CDR3 nucleotides: TGCGCCAGCAGTGAGTCGCAGGGGAGTCAGCCCCAGCATTTT. It encodes CASSESQGSQPQHF.

CDR3 bases: TGTGCCACCAGCAGACTTTACAATGAGCAGTTCTTC. Its translation is CATSRLYNEQFF. This chain uses TRBV15 with TRBJ2-1; D remains unclear. CDR1 LNHNV and CDR2 YYDKDF come from the germline V gene (reference sequence). Trimming took 2 bases from V and 4 from J, leaving 3 bases between them. The CDR3 is 12 amino acids.

The V gene is TRBV7-9, the J gene TRBJ1-2; D call uncertain. With 2 bases removed from V and 2 bases from J, the gap between germline ends came to 24 bases. There are 19 residues in the CDR3. The V gene's germline CDR1 is SEHNR and CDR2 FQNEAQ (reference sequence). CDR3 nucleotide sequence: TGTGCCAGCAGCTTAAGCCTGATGGTCCTAAGCCCTTCGAACTATGGCTACACCTTC. Translation gives CASSLSLMVLSPSNYGYTF.